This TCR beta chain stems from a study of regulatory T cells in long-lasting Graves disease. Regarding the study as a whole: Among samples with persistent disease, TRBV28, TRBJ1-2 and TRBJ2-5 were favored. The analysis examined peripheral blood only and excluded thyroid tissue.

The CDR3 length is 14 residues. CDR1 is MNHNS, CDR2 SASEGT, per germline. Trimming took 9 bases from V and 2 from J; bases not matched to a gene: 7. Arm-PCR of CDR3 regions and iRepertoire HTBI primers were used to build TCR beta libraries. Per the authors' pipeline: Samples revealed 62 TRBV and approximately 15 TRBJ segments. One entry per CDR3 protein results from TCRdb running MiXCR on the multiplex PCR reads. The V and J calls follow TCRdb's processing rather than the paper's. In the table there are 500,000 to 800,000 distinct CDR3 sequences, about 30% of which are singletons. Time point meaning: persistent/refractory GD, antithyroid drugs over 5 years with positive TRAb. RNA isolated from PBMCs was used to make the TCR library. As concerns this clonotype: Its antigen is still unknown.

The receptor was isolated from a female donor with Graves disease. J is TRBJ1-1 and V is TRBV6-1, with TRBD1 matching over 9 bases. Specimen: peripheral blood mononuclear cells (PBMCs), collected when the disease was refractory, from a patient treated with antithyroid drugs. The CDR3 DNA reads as TGTGCCAGTTGGACAGGGGACCTCAACACTGAAGCTTTCTTT. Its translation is CASWTGDLNTEAFF.